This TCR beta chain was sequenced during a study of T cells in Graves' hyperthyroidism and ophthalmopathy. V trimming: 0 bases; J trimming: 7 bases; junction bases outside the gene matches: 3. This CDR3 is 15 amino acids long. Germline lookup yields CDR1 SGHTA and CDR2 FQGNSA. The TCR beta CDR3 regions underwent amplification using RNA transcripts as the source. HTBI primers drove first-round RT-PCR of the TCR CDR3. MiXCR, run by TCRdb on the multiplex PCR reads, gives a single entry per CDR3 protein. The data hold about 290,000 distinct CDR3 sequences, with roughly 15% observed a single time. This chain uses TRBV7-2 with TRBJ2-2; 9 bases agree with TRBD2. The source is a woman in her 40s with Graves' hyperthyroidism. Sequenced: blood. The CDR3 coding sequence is TGTGCCAGCAGCTTAGCTGCGGGAGGGGTCGGGGAGCTGTTTTTT. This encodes CASSLAAGGVGELFF.